Presented here are 15 T cell receptor beta chains from one specimen sequenced in a study of blood T cell repertoires in COVID-19. Measured with immunoSEQ multiplex PCR; TCRdb has only the in-frame clones, and not every one. The table shows approximately 230,000 clones, with around 82% occurring only once. Sequences were obtained from peripheral blood. The receptors come from a woman aged 80 or over with active or convalescent COVID-19.

The chain employs TRBV7-7 and TRBJ1-5, with TRBD1 matching 7 bases. Trimming removed 3 bases from V and 0 bases from J; junction bases left unmatched: 14. The CDR3 loop spans 19 amino acids. The V gene's germline CDR1 is SSHAT and CDR2 FNYEAQ (reference sequence). CDR3 sequence reads: CASSFSPTGQVDSNQPQHF. CDR3 in DNA: TGTGCCAGCAGCTTTTCCCCTACAGGACAGGTCGATAGCAATCAGCCCCAGCATTTT.

The gene calls are TRBV7-2 and TRBJ2-3, with a weak D call TRBD2 (6 bases). This CDR3 contains 14 residues. The V gene lost 0 bases and the J gene lost 6 bases, with 10 bases spanning the gap. Germline loops: CDR1 SGHTA, CDR2 FQGNSA. The CDR3 sequence: CASSLAGGDDTQYF. The DNA of the CDR3 is TGTGCCAGCAGCTTAGCGGGAGGCGACGATACGCAGTATTTT.

The chain couples TRBV10-1 to TRBJ2-2; a weak D match, TRBD2 (5 bases). The germline V gene has CDR1 WNHNN and CDR2 SYGVQD (reference sequence). V was shortened by 10 bases and J by 1 base, with 13 bases between the two germline ends. The CDR3 totals 14 residues. The CDR3 reads CATGDRGNTGELFF. CDR3 bases: TGCGCCACCGGGGATCGGGGGAACACCGGGGAGCTGTTTTTT.

The sample holds one count of this clone. This rearrangement joins TRBV2 to TRBJ1-2; D gene unclear. In germline, CDR1 is SNHLY, CDR2 FYNNEI. Trimming pared 5 bases from V and 1 base from J, leaving 8 bases between. This CDR3 contains 13 residues. The CDR3 coding sequence is TGTGCCAGCAGTCGGGGAAATAACTATGGCTACACCTTC. Amino acid sequence: CASSRGNNYGYTF.

The chain has TRBV27 and TRBJ2-1; 8 positions match TRBD2. CDR1 is MNHEY and CDR2 is SMNVEV in the germline V gene (reference sequence). This CDR3 has 15 amino acids. V dropped 6 bases and J dropped 4; count of bases not matched to a gene: 8. The CDR3 DNA follows: TGTGCCAGCAGGCTAATAGCGGGGTCATACAATGAGCAGTTCTTC. Residues: CASRLIAGSYNEQFF.

A note on this clone: Other DNA sequences in this sample translate to the same CDR3. The chain carries TRBV30 and TRBJ2-2, with a tentative D call TRBD1 (5 bases). V gave up 0 bases and J gave up 5 bases, with 7 bases separating them. This CDR3 comprises 13 residues. From germline, CDR1 is GTSNPN and CDR2 SVGIG (reference sequence). The CDR3 reads CAWSVQVTGELFF. CDR3 nucleotides: TGTGCCTGGAGTGTACAGGTTACCGGGGAGCTGTTTTTT.

The chain uses TRBV5-5 and TRBJ2-7, with 11 bases aligning to TRBD2. CDR3 length: 15 residues. V shed 4 bases and J 3 bases; nucleotides not matched to a gene: 6. The germline gives CDR1 SGHKS, CDR2 YYEKEE (reference sequence). The CDR3 region is CASSETSGTYYEQYF. The DNA of the CDR3 is TGTGCCAGCAGCGAGACTAGCGGGACCTACTACGAGCAGTACTTC. Supplemented by reference TRBV5-5 and TRBJ2-7, the full variable domain reads DAGVTQSPTHLIKTRGQQVTLRCSPISGHKSVSWYQQVLGQGPQFIFQYYEKEERGRGNFPDRFSARQFPNYSSELNVNALLLGDSALYLCASSETSGTYYEQYFGPGTRLTVT.

The chain carries TRBV15 and TRBJ2-7; D remains ambiguous. The V and J ends lost 0 bases and 5 bases respectively, with 8 bases between them. Germline V gene sequence: CDR1 LNHNV, CDR2 YYDKDF (reference sequence). There are 13 residues in the CDR3. CDR3 nucleotide sequence: TGTGCCACCAGCAGAGATCTCGGAGACGAGCAGTACTTC. It codes for CATSRDLGDEQYF.

The chain carries TRBV7-2 and TRBJ2-5; 11 nucleotides match TRBD2. Losses at the gene ends were 1 base for V and 2 bases for J; bases not matched to a gene: 12. Germline loops: CDR1 SGHTA, CDR2 FQGNSA. The CDR3 runs 19 residues. For the CDR3, the DNA is TGTGCCAGCAGCTTAGGGGGGACTAGCGGAGGCAGAGCGCAAGAGACCCAGTACTTC. Protein product: CASSLGGTSGGRAQETQYF.

The chain combines TRBV24-1 with TRBJ2-5; D gene unclear. V lost 1 base to trimming and J lost 4 bases, with 12 bases between them. The CDR3 totals 15 residues. Germline assignment: CDR1 KGHDR and CDR2 SFDVKD. In nucleotides, the CDR3 is TGTGCCACCAGTGATTTATCAGGCCCAGGAGAGACCCAGTACTTC. Protein sequence: CATSDLSGPGETQYF.

The rearrangement links TRBV5-1 to TRBJ2-7; 10 nucleotides line up with TRBD1. The CDR3 consists of 16 residues. Germline trimming cut 3 bases from V and 2 bases from J; bases unmatched to any gene: 8. Germline CDR1 reads SGHRS; CDR2 reads YFSETQ. CDR3 sequence: CASSSAPGQGTYEQYF. For the CDR3, the DNA is TGCGCCAGCAGCTCGGCGCCGGGACAGGGGACCTACGAGCAGTACTTC.

The CDR3: CASSSKTGTNTEAFF. CDR3 nucleotides: TGTGCCAGCAGCTCGAAGACAGGGACGAACACTGAAGCTTTCTTT. The rearrangement links TRBV5-4 to TRBJ1-1, with 7 nucleotides matching TRBD1. This CDR3 spans 15 amino acids. Trimming removed 3 bases from V and 1 base from J; junction bases left unmatched: 6. Germline assignment: CDR1 SGHNT and CDR2 YYREEE (reference sequence). Full variable domain (outside the CDR3, taken from reference TRBV5-4 and TRBJ1-1): ETGVTQSPTHLIKTRGQQVTLRCSSQSGHNTVSWYQQALGQGPQFIFQYYREEENGRGNFPPRFSGLQFPNYSSELNVNALELDDSALYLCASSSKTGTNTEAFFGQGTRLTVV.

This rearrangement joins TRBV5-6 to TRBJ2-7; 8 bases map to TRBD1. Trimming cost V 0 bases and J 3 bases; bases outside gene matches: 5. In germline, CDR1 is SGHDT, CDR2 YYEEEE. CDR3 length: 15 residues. CDR3 residues: CASSLGGRGHYEQYF. The CDR3 bases are TGTGCCAGCAGCTTGGGAGGCAGGGGGCACTACGAGCAGTACTTC.

CDR3 sequence reads: CASSKQGAHTEAFF. CDR3 in DNA: TGTGCCAGCAGCAAGCAGGGGGCGCACACTGAAGCTTTCTTT. The chain has TRBV11-3 and TRBJ1-1; TRBD1 matches at 8 bases. Trimming took 5 bases from V and 3 from J; bases not matched to a gene: 5. Germline V gives CDR1 SGHNT, CDR2 YENEEA. The CDR3 spans 14 residues.

The genes are TRBV12-3 or TRBV12-4 and TRBJ1-1; 7 bases match TRBD1. Trimming took 2 bases from V and 11 from J; bases not matched to a gene: 5. The CDR3 has 12 residues. The CDR3 nucleotides are TGTGCCAGCAGTTTAAGTTCAGGGGGTGCTTTCTTT. It yields the protein CASSLSSGGAFF.